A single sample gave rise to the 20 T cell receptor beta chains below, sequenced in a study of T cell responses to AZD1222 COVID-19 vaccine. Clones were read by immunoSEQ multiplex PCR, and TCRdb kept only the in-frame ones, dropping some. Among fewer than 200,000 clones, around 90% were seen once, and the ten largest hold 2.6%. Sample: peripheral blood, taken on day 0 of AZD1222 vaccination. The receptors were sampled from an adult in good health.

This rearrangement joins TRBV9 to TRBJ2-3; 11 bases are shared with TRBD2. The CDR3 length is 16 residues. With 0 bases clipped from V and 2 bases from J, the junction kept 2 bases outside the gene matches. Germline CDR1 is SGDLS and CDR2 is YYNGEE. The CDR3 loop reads CASSVASGRTTDTQYF. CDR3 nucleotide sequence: TGTGCCAGCAGCGTAGCTAGCGGGAGGACCACAGATACGCAGTATTTT. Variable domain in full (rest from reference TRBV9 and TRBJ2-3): DSGVTQTPKHLITATGQRVTLRCSPRSGDLSVYWYQQSLDQGLQFLIQYYNGEERAKGNILERFSAQQFPDLHSELNLSSLELGDSALYFCASSVASGRTTDTQYFGPGTRLTVL.

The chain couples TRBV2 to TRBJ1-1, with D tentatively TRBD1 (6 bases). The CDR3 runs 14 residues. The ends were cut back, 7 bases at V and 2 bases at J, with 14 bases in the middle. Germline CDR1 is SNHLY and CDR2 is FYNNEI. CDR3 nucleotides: TGTGCCAGCACCTATGGACAGCTCAACACTGAAGCTTTCTTT. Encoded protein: CASTYGQLNTEAFF.

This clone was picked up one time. DNA for the CDR3: TGTGCCAGCAGTGGATGGGACTCGGATTGGGGGAGCTCCTACGAGCAGTACTTC. Its protein is CASSGWDSDWGSSYEQYF. This chain uses TRBV25-1 with TRBJ2-7, with a tentative D call TRBD2 (6 bases). In germline, CDR1 is MGHDK, CDR2 SYGVNS. The CDR3 consists of 18 residues. Deletions cut 4 bases from V and 0 bases from J, with 22 bases between.

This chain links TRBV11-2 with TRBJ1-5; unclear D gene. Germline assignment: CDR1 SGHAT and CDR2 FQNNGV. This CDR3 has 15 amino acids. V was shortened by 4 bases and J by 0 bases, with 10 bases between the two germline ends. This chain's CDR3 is CASSSGEYSNQPQHF. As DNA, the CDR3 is TGTGCCAGCAGCTCCGGAGAATATAGCAATCAGCCCCAGCATTTT. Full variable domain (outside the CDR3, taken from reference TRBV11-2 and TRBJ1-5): EAGVAQSPRYKIIEKRQSVAFWCNPISGHATLYWYQQILGQGPKLLIQFQNNGVVDDSQLPKDRFSAERLKGVDSTLKIQPAKLEDSAVYLCASSSGEYSNQPQHFGDGTRLSIL.

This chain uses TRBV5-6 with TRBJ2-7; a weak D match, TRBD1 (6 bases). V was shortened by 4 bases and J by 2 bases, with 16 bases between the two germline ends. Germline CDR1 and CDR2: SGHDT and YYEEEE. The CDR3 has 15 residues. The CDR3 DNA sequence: TGTGCCAGCAGCAGTTTCGGTGGGGGCCCCTACGAGCAGTACTTC. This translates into CASSSFGGGPYEQYF.

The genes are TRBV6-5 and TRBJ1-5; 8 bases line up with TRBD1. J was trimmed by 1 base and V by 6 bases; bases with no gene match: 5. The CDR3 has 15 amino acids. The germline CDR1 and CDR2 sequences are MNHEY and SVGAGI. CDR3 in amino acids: CASREQGASNQPQHF. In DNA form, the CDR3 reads TGTGCCAGCAGAGAGCAGGGGGCGAGCAATCAGCCCCAGCATTTT.

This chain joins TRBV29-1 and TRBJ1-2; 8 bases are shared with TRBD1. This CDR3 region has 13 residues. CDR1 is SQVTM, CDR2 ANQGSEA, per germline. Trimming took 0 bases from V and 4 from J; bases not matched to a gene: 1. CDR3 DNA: TGCAGCGTTGAAGAGGGACAGGTCTATGGCTACACCTTC. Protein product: CSVEEGQVYGYTF.

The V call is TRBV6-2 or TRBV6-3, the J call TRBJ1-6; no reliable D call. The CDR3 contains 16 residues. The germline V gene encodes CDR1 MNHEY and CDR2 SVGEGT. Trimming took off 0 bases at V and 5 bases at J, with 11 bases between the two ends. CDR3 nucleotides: TGTGCCAGCAGTTACTCGGCCGGGATCAATAATTCACCCCTCCACTTT. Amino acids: CASSYSAGINNSPLHF.

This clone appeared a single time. The CDR3 DNA reads as TGTGCTAGTGGTTTGGTAGGTCTAGCGGTCGCTTACAATGAGCAGTTCTTC. It codes for CASGLVGLAVAYNEQFF. This chain joins TRBV12-5 and TRBJ2-1; 7 bases agree with TRBD2. Trimming at V came to 0 bases and at J to 4 bases, leaving 9 bases not matched to a gene. This CDR3 comprises 17 residues. Germline V gene lookup returns CDR1 LGHNT and CDR2 FRNRAP. Combining the CDR3 with reference TRBV12-5 and TRBJ2-1 gives the whole variable domain DARVTQTPRHKVTEMGQEVTMRCQPILGHNTVFWYRQTMMQGLELLAYFRNRAPLDDSGMPKDRFSAEMPDATLATLKIQPSEPRDSAVYFCASGLVGLAVAYNEQFFGPGTRLTVL.

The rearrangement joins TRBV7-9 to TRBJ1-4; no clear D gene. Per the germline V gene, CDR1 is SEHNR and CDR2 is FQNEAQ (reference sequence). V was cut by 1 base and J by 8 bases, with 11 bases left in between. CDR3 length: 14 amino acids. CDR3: CASSLDARREKLFF. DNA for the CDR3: TGTGCCAGCAGCTTAGACGCCCGGAGGGAAAAACTGTTTTTT. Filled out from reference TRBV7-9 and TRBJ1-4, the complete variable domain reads DTGVSQNPRHKITKRGQNVTFRCDPISEHNRLYWYRQTLGQGPEFLTYFQNEAQLEKSRLLSDRFSAERPKGSFSTLEIQRTEQGDSAMYLCASSLDARREKLFFGSGTQLSVL.

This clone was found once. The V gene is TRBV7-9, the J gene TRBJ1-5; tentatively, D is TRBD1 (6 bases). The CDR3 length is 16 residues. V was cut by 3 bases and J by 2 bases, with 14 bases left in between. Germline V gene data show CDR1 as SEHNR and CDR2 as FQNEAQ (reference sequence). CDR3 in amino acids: CASSFFVSGGNQPQHF. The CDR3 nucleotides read TGTGCCAGCAGCTTTTTTGTTTCAGGGGGCAATCAGCCCCAGCATTTT.

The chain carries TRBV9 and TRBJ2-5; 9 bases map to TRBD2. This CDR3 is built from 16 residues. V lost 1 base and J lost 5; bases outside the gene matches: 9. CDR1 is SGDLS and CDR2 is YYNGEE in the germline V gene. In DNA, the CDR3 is TGTGCCAGCAGCGTATTTGCGGGAGGGCCAGGGGAGACCCAGTACTTC. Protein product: CASSVFAGGPGETQYF.

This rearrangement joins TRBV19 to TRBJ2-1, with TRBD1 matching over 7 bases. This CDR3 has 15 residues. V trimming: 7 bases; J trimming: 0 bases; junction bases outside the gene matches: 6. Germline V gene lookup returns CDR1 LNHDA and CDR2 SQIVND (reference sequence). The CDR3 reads CASISDRSSYNEQFF. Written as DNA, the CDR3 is TGTGCCAGTATCTCGGACAGGAGCTCCTACAATGAGCAGTTCTTC.

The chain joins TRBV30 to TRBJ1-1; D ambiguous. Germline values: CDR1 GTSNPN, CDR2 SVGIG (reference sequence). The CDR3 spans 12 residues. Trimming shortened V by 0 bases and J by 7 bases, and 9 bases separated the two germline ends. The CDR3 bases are TGTGCCTGGAGTGTACGAGGGCATGAAGCTTTCTTT. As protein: CAWSVRGHEAFF.

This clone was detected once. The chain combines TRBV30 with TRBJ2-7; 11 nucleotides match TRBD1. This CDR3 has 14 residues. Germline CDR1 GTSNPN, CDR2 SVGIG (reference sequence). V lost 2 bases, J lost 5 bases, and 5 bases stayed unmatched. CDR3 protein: CAWSKDRGLHEQYF. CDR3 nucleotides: TGTGCCTGGAGTAAGGACAGGGGGCTCCACGAGCAGTACTTC.

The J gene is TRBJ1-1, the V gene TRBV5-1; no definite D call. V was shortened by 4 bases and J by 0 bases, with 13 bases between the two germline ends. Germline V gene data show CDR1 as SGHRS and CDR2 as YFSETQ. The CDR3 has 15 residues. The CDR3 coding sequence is TGCGCCAGCAGCCCCGCCCCGCAGATGAACACTGAAGCTTTCTTT. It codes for CASSPAPQMNTEAFF.

This chain's CDR3 is CASSFATGMNGYTF. Here the CDR3 DNA reads TGCGCCAGCAGCTTTGCGACAGGTATGAATGGCTACACCTTC. The V and J genes are TRBV5-1 and TRBJ1-2, with D tentatively TRBD1 (6 bases). Germline-derived CDR1 and CDR2 are SGHRS and YFSETQ. V lost 2 bases and J 6 bases, leaving 14 bases between the germline ends. This CDR3 is built from 14 residues.

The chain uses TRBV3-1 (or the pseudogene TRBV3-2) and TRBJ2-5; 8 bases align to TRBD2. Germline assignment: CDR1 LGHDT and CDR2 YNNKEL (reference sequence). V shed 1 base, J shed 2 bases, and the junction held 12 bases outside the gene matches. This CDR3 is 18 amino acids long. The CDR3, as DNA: TGTGCCAGCAGCCAAGGGGGGGGAGCGGGAGTCGGTCAAGAGACCCAGTACTTC. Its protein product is CASSQGGGAGVGQETQYF.

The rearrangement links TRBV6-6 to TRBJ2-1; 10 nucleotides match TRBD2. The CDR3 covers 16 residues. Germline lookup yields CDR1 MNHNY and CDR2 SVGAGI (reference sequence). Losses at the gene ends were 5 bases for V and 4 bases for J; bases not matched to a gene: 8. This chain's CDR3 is CASSATGTSVYNEQFF. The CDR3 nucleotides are TGTGCCAGCAGTGCGACCGGGACTAGCGTTTACAATGAGCAGTTCTTC.

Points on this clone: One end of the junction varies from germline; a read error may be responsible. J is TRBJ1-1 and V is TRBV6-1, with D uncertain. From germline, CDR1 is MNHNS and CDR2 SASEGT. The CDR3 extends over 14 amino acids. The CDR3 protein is CASREGRRNTEAFF. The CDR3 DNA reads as TGTGCCAGCAGGGAAGGACGGAGGAACACTGAAGCTTTCTTT.